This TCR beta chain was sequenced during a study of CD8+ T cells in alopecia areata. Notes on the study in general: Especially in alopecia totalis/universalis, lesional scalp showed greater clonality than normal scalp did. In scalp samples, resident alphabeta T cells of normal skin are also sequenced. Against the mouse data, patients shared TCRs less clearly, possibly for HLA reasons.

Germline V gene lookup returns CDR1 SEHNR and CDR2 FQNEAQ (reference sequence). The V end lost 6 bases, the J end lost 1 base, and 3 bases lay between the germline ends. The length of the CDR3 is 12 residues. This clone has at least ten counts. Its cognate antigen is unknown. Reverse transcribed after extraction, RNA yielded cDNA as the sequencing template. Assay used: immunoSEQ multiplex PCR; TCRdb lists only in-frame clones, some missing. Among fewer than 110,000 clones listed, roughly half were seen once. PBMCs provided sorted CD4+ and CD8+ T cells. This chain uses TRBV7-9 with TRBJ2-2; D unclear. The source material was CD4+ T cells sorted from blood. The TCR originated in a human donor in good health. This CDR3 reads CASRLNTGELFF. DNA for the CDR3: TGTGCCAGCAGATTGAACACCGGGGAGCTGTTTTTT. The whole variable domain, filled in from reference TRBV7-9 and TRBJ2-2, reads DTGVSQNPRHKITKRGQNVTFRCDPISEHNRLYWYRQTLGQGPEFLTYFQNEAQLEKSRLLSDRFSAERPKGSFSTLEIQRTEQGDSAMYLCASRLNTGELFFGEGSRLTVL.